The 16 T cell receptor beta chains below were found in one sample sequenced in a study of cytomegalovirus exposure and HLA in healthy donors. The study ran its PCR with 60 Vbeta and 13 Jbeta primers. TCRdb keeps only in-frame clones here, not all; method: immunoSEQ multiplex PCR. Of 130,000 to 150,000 clones detected, about 78% appear once; the ten largest clones hold 2.8%. The sequencing sample was made of PBMCs. The receptor set was obtained from a male donor in good health and CMV-seronegative.

The chain is built from TRBV5-1 and TRBJ2-7; tentative D call: TRBD2 (6 bases). Trimming took off 3 bases at V and 4 bases at J, with 14 bases between the two ends. Germline assignment: CDR1 SGHRS and CDR2 YFSETQ. The CDR3 is made up of 14 amino acids. As DNA, the CDR3 is TGCGCCAGCAGCTCACGACCGGGAGATTACGAGCAGTACTTC. This encodes CASSSRPGDYEQYF.

The chain joins TRBV6-1 to TRBJ2-5, with 8 bases that match TRBD1. The DNA end favors TRBJ2-7, so the J call may be wrong. This CDR3 is built from 14 residues. Germline V gives CDR1 MNHNS, CDR2 SASEGT. CDR3 residues: CASSHSGQVYEQYF. The CDR3 DNA reads TGTGCCAGCAGTCACTCGGGACAGGTCTACGAGCAGTACTTC.

The V call is TRBV5-5, the J call TRBJ2-5; 7 bases line up with TRBD1. Germline CDR1 and CDR2: SGHKS and YYEKEE (reference sequence). Trimming at V came to 2 bases and at J to 2 bases, leaving 9 bases not matched to a gene. CDR3 length: 16 residues. CDR3 loop: CASSLLLGTAQETQYF. The CDR3 DNA reads TGTGCCAGCAGCTTACTTCTTGGGACAGCACAAGAGACCCAGTACTTC.

Of note for this clone: In the same sample, other DNA sequences code for this CDR3. The chain combines TRBV4-3 with TRBJ2-7; no clear D. Per germline, CDR1 LGHNA and CDR2 YSLEER. CDR3 length equals 13 residues. V lost 0 bases and J 3 bases, leaving 6 bases between the germline ends. The chain's CDR3 is CASSQDSGYEQYF. CDR3 sequence (DNA): TGCGCCAGCAGCCAAGATTCGGGCTACGAGCAGTACTTC.

Here the CDR3 reads CASETGPRNQPQHF. The CDR3, as DNA: TGTGCCAGCGAAACAGGGCCGCGCAATCAGCCCCAGCATTTT. The rearrangement uses TRBV2 and TRBJ1-5, with D possibly being TRBD1 (6 bases). The length of the CDR3 is 14 residues. The V end lost 8 bases, the J end lost 2 bases, and 13 bases lay between the germline ends. From germline, CDR1 is SNHLY and CDR2 FYNNEI.

The V gene is TRBV5-1, the J gene TRBJ1-2; TRBD1 matches at 11 bases. J was trimmed by 8 bases and V by 4 bases; bases with no gene match: 10. The germline gives CDR1 SGHRS, CDR2 YFSETQ. This CDR3 has 15 amino acids. The CDR3 DNA reads TGCGCCAGCAGCAACGGACAGGGGGCTGTTCACGGCTACACCTTC. The encoded protein is CASSNGQGAVHGYTF. Full variable domain (missing parts from reference TRBV5-1 and TRBJ1-2): KAGVTQTPRYLIKTRGQQVTLSCSPISGHRSVSWYQQTPGQGLQFLFEYFSETQRNKGNFPGRFSGRQFSNSRSEMNVSTLELGDSALYLCASSNGQGAVHGYTFGSGTRLTVV.

The chain carries TRBV5-8 and TRBJ1-2; 12 positions match TRBD1. This CDR3 has 16 amino acids. Looked up from germline, CDR1 is SGHTS and CDR2 is YDEGEE. J lost 4 bases, V lost 4 bases, and 8 bases had no gene match. CDR3 region: CASSRDRGRRAYGYTF. DNA for the CDR3: TGTGCCAGCAGCCGGGACAGGGGGCGCCGTGCCTATGGCTACACCTTC.

This clone has just one count. The chain has TRBV6-5 and TRBJ1-3, with 7 positions matching TRBD1. V dropped 5 bases and J dropped 3; count of bases not matched to a gene: 4. This CDR3 comprises 14 residues. Germline V gene lookup returns CDR1 MNHEY and CDR2 SVGAGI. The CDR3 DNA is TGTGCCAGCAGTCGACAGGGTTTTGGAAACACCATATATTTT. This encodes CASSRQGFGNTIYF.

The chain is built from TRBV29-1 and TRBJ1-4, with 11 bases that match TRBD1. Germline loops: CDR1 SQVTM, CDR2 ANQGSEA. The CDR3 has 15 amino acids. The trim removed 6 bases at V and 10 bases at J, leaving 13 bases unmatched. CDR3 sequence: CSVSGTGGSSGKLFF. In nucleotides, the CDR3 is TGCAGCGTCTCCGGGACAGGGGGATCGTCTGGAAAACTGTTTTTT. The full variable domain, rest sourced from reference TRBV29-1 and TRBJ1-4, is SAVISQKPSRDICQRGTSLTIQCQVDSQVTMMFWYRQQPGQSLTLIATANQGSEATYESGFVIDKFPISRPNLTFSTLTVSNMSPEDSSIYLCSVSGTGGSSGKLFFGSGTQLSVL.

The chain has TRBV4-2 and TRBJ2-5; 10 bases are shared with TRBD1. This CDR3 region has 16 residues. Germline V gene data show CDR1 as LGHNA and CDR2 as YNFKEQ. V trimming: 0 bases; J trimming: 6 bases; junction bases outside the gene matches: 7. Written as DNA, the CDR3 is TGTGCCAGCAGCCAAGATTGGGGACAGGGGAGGAAGACCCAGTACTTC. This translates into CASSQDWGQGRKTQYF.

The CDR3 here is CASIPPFPSQETQYF. CDR3 sequence (DNA): TGTGCCAGCATCCCACCCTTCCCCAGCCAAGAGACCCAGTACTTC. This rearrangement joins TRBV21-1 to TRBJ2-5; TRBD1 is taken as the D call from the table, unchecked against the DNA. TRBV21-1 is labeled a pseudogene. There are 15 residues in the CDR3.

This chain joins TRBV18 and TRBJ2-2; tentatively, D is TRBD2 (6 bases). Trimming pared 10 bases from V and 4 bases from J, leaving 22 bases between. The germline gives CDR1 KGHSH, CDR2 LQKENI. This CDR3 comprises 16 residues. In nucleotides, the CDR3 is TGTGCCACCCACTTGACGGAGGGCTTCGTCACCGGGGAGCTGTTTTTT. Translating it yields CATHLTEGFVTGELFF. The full variable domain, its missing parts supplied by reference TRBV18 and TRBJ2-2, is NAGVMQNPRHLVRRRGQEARLRCSPMKGHSHVYWYRQLPEEGLKFMVYLQKENIIDESGMPKERFSAEFPKEGPSILRIQQVVRGDSAAYFCATHLTEGFVTGELFFGEGSRLTVL.

The V and J genes are TRBV4-1 and TRBJ1-1; D possibly corresponds to TRBD1 (6 bases). V was cut by 1 base and J by 1 base, with 10 bases left in between. Germline lookup yields CDR1 MGHRA and CDR2 YSYEKL. The CDR3 is 15 amino acids. The DNA for the CDR3 is TGCGCCAGCAGCCAAGTTCACAGGGCGAACACTGAAGCTTTCTTT. It codes for CASSQVHRANTEAFF.

The chain recombines TRBV5-6 with TRBJ2-1; 9 nucleotides agree with TRBD2. Unmatched junction bases numbered 10, after V lost 0 bases and J lost 3 bases. The length of the CDR3 is 18 residues. Germline V gene data show CDR1 as SGHDT and CDR2 as YYEEEE. As DNA, the CDR3 is TGTGCCAGCAGCTTGGGGGGGCTAGCGGGATGGGTCTACAATGAGCAGTTCTTC. It is translated as CASSLGGLAGWVYNEQFF.

The chain employs TRBV6-5 and TRBJ2-3; 8 bases align to TRBD2. Per the germline V gene, CDR1 is MNHEY and CDR2 is SVGAGI. The CDR3 runs 15 residues. The V and J ends lost 2 bases and 6 bases, in that order; junction bases with no gene match: 7. The CDR3 DNA reads TGTGCCAGCAGTTACCCTGGACTAGCAAGGGATACGCAGTATTTT. Translated: CASSYPGLARDTQYF.

The CDR3 sequence is CASSVAGVAGELFF. CDR3 nucleotides: TGTGCCAGCAGCGTAGCGGGAGTGGCCGGGGAGCTGTTTTTT. The chain has TRBV9 and TRBJ2-2, with a possible D match to TRBD2 (6 bases). The CDR3 sequence is 14 residues long. Germline loops: CDR1 SGDLS, CDR2 YYNGEE. V lost 0 bases and J lost 6, with 9 bases in between.